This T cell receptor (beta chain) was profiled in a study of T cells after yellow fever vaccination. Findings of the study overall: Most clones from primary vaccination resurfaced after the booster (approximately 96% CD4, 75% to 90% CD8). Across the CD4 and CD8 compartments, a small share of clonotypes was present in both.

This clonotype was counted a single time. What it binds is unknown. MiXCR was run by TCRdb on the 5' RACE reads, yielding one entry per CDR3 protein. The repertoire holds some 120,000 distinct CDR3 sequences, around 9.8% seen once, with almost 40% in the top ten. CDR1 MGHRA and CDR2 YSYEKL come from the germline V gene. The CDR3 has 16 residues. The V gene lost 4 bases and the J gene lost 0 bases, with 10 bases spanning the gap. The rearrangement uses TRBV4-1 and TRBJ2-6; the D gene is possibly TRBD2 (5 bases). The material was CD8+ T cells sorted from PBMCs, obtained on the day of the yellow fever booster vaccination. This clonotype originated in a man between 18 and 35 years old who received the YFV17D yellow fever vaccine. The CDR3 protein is CASSPSGISGANVLTF. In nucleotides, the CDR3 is TGCGCCAGCAGCCCCAGCGGAATCTCTGGGGCCAACGTCCTGACTTTC.